Listed here is a single T cell receptor (beta chain). The assay was immunoSEQ multiplex PCR, and TCRdb's table has in-frame clones only and misses some. In the table there are around 190,000 clones, about 88% of which are singletons. This entry belongs to a study of blood T cell repertoires in COVID-19. Study at large: The United States, Italy and Spain supplied acute and convalescent COVID-19 samples.

V dropped 10 bases and J dropped 5; count of bases not matched to a gene: 17. CDR3 length: 17 amino acids. CDR1 is MDHEN, CDR2 SYDVKM, per germline. Clinical histories supplied by participants themselves formed the basis of cohort assignment. The chain has TRBV28 and TRBJ2-5; 12 positions agree with TRBD2. Sequencing was carried out using PBMCs or T cells enriched from blood (not recorded which). This clonotype was obtained from a woman aged 18-29 years who had recovered from COVID-19. This CDR3 reads CATQVPTSGGQGETQYF. The CDR3 DNA is TGTGCCACCCAAGTGCCGACTAGCGGGGGACAAGGGGAGACCCAGTACTTC.